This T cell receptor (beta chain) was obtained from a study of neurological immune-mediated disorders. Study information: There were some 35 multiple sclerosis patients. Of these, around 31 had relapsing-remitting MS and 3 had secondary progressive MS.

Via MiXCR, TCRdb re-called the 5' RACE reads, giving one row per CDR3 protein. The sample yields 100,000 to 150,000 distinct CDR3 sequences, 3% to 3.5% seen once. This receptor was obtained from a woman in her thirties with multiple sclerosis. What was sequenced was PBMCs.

This CDR3 is CSAFVGAVDTQYF. The CDR3 region has the DNA TGCAGTGCTTTTGTGGGGGCTGTAGATACGCAGTATTTT. The V and J genes are TRBV20-1 and TRBJ2-3; a weak D match, TRBD1 (6 bases). The germline gives CDR1 DFQATT, CDR2 SNEGSKA (reference sequence). Trimming removed 5 bases at V and 5 bases at J, with 14 bases between. CDR3 length: 13 amino acids.